This TCR beta chain was retrieved from a study of graft-versus-host responses after intestinal transplantation. Study background: Uniformly, recipients were administered anti-thymocyte globulin induction with subsequent tacrolimus and steroids for around three years.

Study conclusions and caveats: High graft-versus-host to host-versus-graft clonal ratios were found in allografts of patients who had graft-donor T cell macrochimerism. GvH clones detected in recipient marrow included some appearing first in ileum or blood. Early HvG declines after transplant were associated with peak circulating GvH clone levels.

About this clone itself: Its antigen is currently unknown.

With 2 bases removed from V and 6 bases from J, the gap between germline ends came to 16 bases. The CDR3 spans 15 residues. The germline V gene encodes CDR1 SEHNR and CDR2 FQNEAQ (reference sequence). Data came from immunoSEQ multiplex PCR; TCRdb stores just in-frame clones and leaves some out. Of more than 95,000 clones listed, less than 95% are singletons. This chain links TRBV7-9 with TRBJ1-2; D ambiguous. The clonotype was recovered from a human donor who received an intestinal transplant. Sequencing was performed on unstimulated CD4+ T cells sorted from spleen or lymph node cells, taken before intestinal transplant. CDR3 sequence (DNA): TGTGCCAGCAGCTTAAGAAGACTCGATATTAATGGCTACACCTTC. This translates into CASSLRRLDINGYTF. Supplemented by reference TRBV7-9 and TRBJ1-2, the full variable domain reads DTGVSQNPRHKITKRGQNVTFRCDPISEHNRLYWYRQTLGQGPEFLTYFQNEAQLEKSRLLSDRFSAERPKGSFSTLEIQRTEQGDSAMYLCASSLRRLDINGYTFGSGTRLTVV.